The entry below gives a single T cell receptor (beta chain) sequence along with its context. These data belong to a study of shared clonotypes between healthy human individuals. CD45RO negativity and positive selection for CCR7 defined naive CD8 cells, a population that excluded terminally differentiated effector memory CD45RA+ cells. TCRdb's table, derived via immunoSEQ multiplex PCR, lists solely in-frame clones and lacks some. The data hold around 650,000 clones, with approximately 96% observed a single time. V gave up 0 bases and J gave up 2 bases, with 9 bases separating them. This CDR3 has 14 amino acids. The germline V gene has CDR1 SGHDT and CDR2 YYEEEE.

The V gene is TRBV5-6, the J gene TRBJ2-7; D is undetermined. The receptor was isolated from a woman aged 25 to 39 in good health. Material for sequencing was naive CD8+ T cells sorted from blood. The CDR3 region is CASSLAGNPYEQYF. CDR3 coding DNA: TGTGCCAGCAGCTTGGCCGGCAACCCCTACGAGCAGTACTTC.